The clone carrying this TCR beta chain was observed at least ten times. The antigen is undetermined. Researchers took RNA transcripts and amplified the TCR beta CDR3 regions from them. RT-PCR in the first round (using the HTBI primer set) targeted the TCR CDR3. TCRdb recomputed calls from the multiplex PCR reads with MiXCR, one row per CDR3 protein. The sample has 500,000 to 650,000 distinct CDR3 sequences, around 15% seen once; the top ten hold around 13%. The CDR3 is made up of 15 amino acids. Germline V gene lookup returns CDR1 SGHTA and CDR2 FQGNSA. The V end was cut by 5 bases, the J end by 8 bases, with 16 bases between. The data belong to a study of T cells in Graves' hyperthyroidism and ophthalmopathy. As for the study in general: It was at initial diagnosis, before any treatment, that peripheral blood was collected. Study-wide findings and caveats: Among clonotypes expanded in thyroid above 0.001, most were also found in blood.

What was sequenced was blood. The J gene is TRBJ1-6, the V gene TRBV7-2; the D gene is possibly TRBD1 (6 bases). This receptor was taken from a woman between 45 and 65 years old with Graves' ophthalmopathy. CDR3 in DNA: TGTGCCAGCAGCGTAACTACAGGGAGGGATTCACCCCTCCACTTT. Translated: CASSVTTGRDSPLHF. Supplemented by reference TRBV7-2 and TRBJ1-6, the full variable domain reads GAGVSQSPSNKVTEKGKDVELRCDPISGHTALYWYRQSLGQGLEFLIYFQGNSAPDKSGLPSDRFSAERTGGSVSTLTIQRTQQEDSAVYLCASSVTTGRDSPLHFGNGTRLTVT.